The 20 T cell receptor beta chains listed next were all sequenced from one sample in a study of T cell responses to AZD1222 COVID-19 vaccine. The data were produced by immunoSEQ multiplex PCR, yet TCRdb's version contains in-frame clones alone and is incomplete. The sample contains 45,000 to 55,000 clones, roughly 80% of which appear only once. Here the sequenced sample was peripheral blood, taken on day 0 of AZD1222 vaccination. Every receptor here comes from an adult in good health.

V gene TRBV27 combines with J gene TRBJ2-1; 9 bases line up with TRBD1. CDR1 is MNHEY, CDR2 SMNVEV, per germline (reference sequence). V trimming: 9 bases; J trimming: 4 bases; junction bases outside the gene matches: 10. The CDR3 is made up of 15 amino acids. CDR3 region: CARATGGKIYNEQFF. Written as DNA, the CDR3 is TGTGCCAGGGCGACAGGGGGTAAGATTTACAATGAGCAGTTCTTC.

The chain has TRBV5-4 and TRBJ2-1; D is undetermined. Trimming pared 3 bases from V and 0 bases from J, leaving 10 bases between. The CDR3 has 15 amino acids. Germline lookup yields CDR1 SGHNT and CDR2 YYREEE (reference sequence). The CDR3: CASSSSQRSYNEQFF. In DNA, the CDR3 is TGTGCCAGCAGCTCCAGCCAGCGCTCCTACAATGAGCAGTTCTTC.

V and J are TRBV7-2 and TRBJ1-3; the D gene is possibly TRBD1 (5 bases). Per germline, CDR1 SGHTA and CDR2 FQGNSA. V shed 0 bases and J shed 4 bases, with 7 bases lying between them. CDR3 length: 14 amino acids. Written as DNA, the CDR3 is TGTGCCAGCAGCTTAGCAGCAGGGGGAAACACCATATATTTT. It specifies CASSLAAGGNTIYF.

Of note for this clone: At the DNA level, this CDR3 is encoded by other sequences in the same sample as well. This chain's CDR3 is CASSLGVGRGSSYEQYF. CDR3 nucleotides: TGTGCCAGCAGCTTGGGGGTTGGCAGGGGGAGCTCCTACGAGCAGTACTTC. The J gene is TRBJ2-7, the V gene TRBV5-6; 7 positions agree with TRBD1. There are 17 residues in the CDR3. J was trimmed by 0 bases and V by 0 bases; bases with no gene match: 9. Germline lookup yields CDR1 SGHDT and CDR2 YYEEEE.

The chain uses TRBV6-5 and TRBJ2-7, with D possibly being TRBD1 (6 bases). This CDR3 has 14 amino acids. The ends were cut back, 6 bases at V and 0 bases at J, with 12 bases in the middle. Germline loops: CDR1 MNHEY, CDR2 SVGAGI. The CDR3 nucleotides read TGTGCCAGCAGAACAGGGTTTACCTCCTACGAGCAGTACTTC. Translation: CASRTGFTSYEQYF.

This clone was observed once. The rearrangement links TRBV21-1 to TRBJ1-1; TRBD1, the table's D call, was not compared with the DNA. TRBV21-1 is noted as a pseudogene. The CDR3 is made up of 14 amino acids. This CDR3 reads CASSKGDRNTEAFF. The CDR3 DNA reads as TGTGCCAGCAGCAAAGGGGACAGGAACACTGAAGCTTTCTTT.

This chain joins TRBV7-9 and TRBJ2-7; D is tentatively TRBD1 or TRBD2 (6 bases each). CDR1 is SEHNR and CDR2 is FQNEAQ in the germline V gene (reference sequence). Trimming pared 0 bases from V and 5 bases from J, leaving 23 bases between. CDR3 length: 18 residues. CDR3 bases: TGTGCCAGCAGCTTAGCAGCCGGGCGTGGGGGGCGAGGGGACGAGCAGTACTTC. It is translated as CASSLAAGRGGRGDEQYF.

The V call is TRBV12-3 or TRBV12-4, the J call TRBJ1-5, with D unresolved. Trimming removed 6 bases at V and 4 bases at J, with 7 bases between. The length of the CDR3 is 12 residues. The CDR3 sequence is CASRIINQPQHF. The CDR3 DNA follows: TGTGCCAGCAGAATAATAAATCAGCCCCAGCATTTT.

The chain links TRBV5-4 to TRBJ2-3, with 9 bases fitting TRBD2. V shed 4 bases and J 7 bases; nucleotides not matched to a gene: 10. Germline V CDR1 and CDR2: SGHNT, YYREEE (reference sequence). This CDR3 region has 15 residues. The CDR3 spells CASSRYAGGRNTQYF. The CDR3 nucleotides are TGTGCCAGCAGCAGATACGCGGGAGGGCGAAATACGCAGTATTTT.

The genes are TRBV7-9 and TRBJ1-2; D gene ambiguous. Germline V CDR1 and CDR2: SEHNR, FQNEAQ (reference sequence). The CDR3 is made up of 12 amino acids. Trimming removed 9 bases from V and 2 bases from J, with 10 bases in between. CDR3 nucleotide sequence: TGTGCCAGTTCCTCTCTGAACTATGGCTACACCTTC. Translation gives CASSSLNYGYTF.

The gene calls are TRBV19 and TRBJ2-6, with D unresolved. CDR3 size: 15 residues. V lost 7 bases, J lost 2 bases, and 12 bases lay in between. In germline, CDR1 is LNHDA, CDR2 SQIVND (reference sequence). The CDR3, as DNA: TGTGCCAGTACCCCTGAGAGGACTGGGGCCAACGTCCTGACTTTC. It codes for CASTPERTGANVLTF.

The chain combines TRBV10-3 with TRBJ1-2; D is possibly TRBD1 (6 bases). The CDR3 is made up of 15 amino acids. Trimming took off 6 bases at V and 0 bases at J, with 14 bases between the two ends. Looked up from germline, CDR1 is ENHRY and CDR2 is SYGVKD. The CDR3 reads CAISRQGTTNYGYTF. The CDR3 DNA follows: TGTGCCATCAGCCGGCAGGGGACCACTAACTATGGCTACACCTTC.

The CDR3 coding sequence is TGTGCCAGCAGCTCCCGACTAGCGGGAGTTTCCGGGGAGCTGTTTTTT. This gives the protein CASSSRLAGVSGELFF. The gene calls are TRBV11-2 and TRBJ2-2, with 12 bases fitting TRBD2. The CDR3 spans 16 residues. J lost 6 bases, V lost 4 bases, and 6 bases had no gene match. Germline CDR1 and CDR2: SGHAT and FQNNGV.

The chain links TRBV18 to TRBJ1-1, with TRBD1 matching over 9 bases. The CDR3 contains 15 residues. Trimming removed 1 base from V and 1 base from J; junction bases left unmatched: 1. Germline V gene lookup returns CDR1 KGHSH and CDR2 LQKENI. The CDR3 spells CASSPLDRGNTEAFF. In DNA form, the CDR3 reads TGTGCCAGCTCACCACTGGACAGGGGGAACACTGAAGCTTTCTTT.

The rearrangement links TRBV4-3 to TRBJ2-7, with D possibly TRBD2 on 5 matching bases. This CDR3 is 14 amino acids long. The germline V and J ends were trimmed by 5 bases and 0 bases, with 11 bases remaining between them. Per the germline V gene, CDR1 is LGHNA and CDR2 is YSLEER. Here the CDR3 DNA reads TGCGCCAGCAGCTACGACACTAGCTCCTACGAGCAGTACTTC. The encoded protein is CASSYDTSSYEQYF.

This chain links TRBV28 with TRBJ1-3; D remains unclear. This CDR3 is 16 amino acids long. The germline V gene has CDR1 MDHEN and CDR2 SYDVKM. Deletions cut 6 bases from V and 0 bases from J, with 15 bases between. The CDR3 is CASSLIGPSSGNTIYF. CDR3 coding DNA: TGTGCCAGCAGCCTTATCGGGCCAAGCTCTGGAAACACCATATATTTT.

The genes are TRBV19 and TRBJ1-1, with 8 bases aligning to TRBD1. CDR1 and CDR2 (germline): LNHDA, SQIVND (reference sequence). V lost 3 bases and J lost 11; bases outside the gene matches: 11. The CDR3 loop spans 14 amino acids. The CDR3 loop reads CASSIRTGRTGAFF. DNA of the CDR3: TGTGCCAGTAGTATTAGGACAGGGAGGACTGGGGCTTTCTTT.

The gene calls are TRBV28 and TRBJ2-1; TRBD1 matches at 9 bases. The junction had 8 bases not matched to a gene; V was cut back by 4 bases and J by 7 bases. The CDR3 contains 15 residues. CDR1 and CDR2 (germline): MDHEN, SYDVKM. CDR3 sequence reads: CASSSAGTGSNEQFF. The CDR3 nucleotides read TGTGCCAGCAGTTCCGCCGGGACAGGGAGTAATGAGCAGTTCTTC.

V gene TRBV5-1 combines with J gene TRBJ2-1, with D perhaps matching TRBD2 (6 bases). Germline V gives CDR1 SGHRS, CDR2 YFSETQ. The CDR3 is 14 residues long. Trimming shortened V by 2 bases and J by 4 bases, and 10 bases separated the two germline ends. CDR3 sequence: CASSFRDSYNEQFF. The CDR3 region has the DNA TGCGCCAGCAGCTTCCGGGACTCTTACAATGAGCAGTTCTTC.

DNA of the CDR3: TGTGCCAGCAGCTTGGGACAGGGAGTCTATGGCTACACCTTC. Its protein is CASSLGQGVYGYTF. The rearrangement joins TRBV5-6 to TRBJ1-2, with TRBD1 matching over 7 bases. J was trimmed by 4 bases and V by 0 bases; bases with no gene match: 3. CDR1 is SGHDT and CDR2 is YYEEEE in the germline V gene. The CDR3 covers 14 residues. Using reference TRBV5-6 and TRBJ1-2 for the parts outside the CDR3, the full variable domain is DAGVTQSPTHLIKTRGQQVTLRCSPKSGHDTVSWYQQALGQGPQFIFQYYEEEERQRGNFPDRFSGHQFPNYSSELNVNALLLGDSALYLCASSLGQGVYGYTFGSGTRLTVV.